This paragraph reports one T cell receptor (beta chain). Its target is not known. This entry belongs to a study of shared clonotypes between healthy human individuals. The overall study: Three plates each covered CD4 naive and memory; CD8 naive two, CD8 memory one. Overall study findings and caveats: There were few donors, and this limited the genetic and exposure-history diversity represented. Sharing across a handful of donors was seen in 4% to 6.5% of naive CD4 clonotypes.

Assay: immunoSEQ multiplex PCR; the TCRdb copy retains only in-frame clones and omits some. The repertoire holds approximately 1.9 million clones, over 85% seen once, with more than 1.5% in the top ten. Germline assignment: CDR1 SGHTA and CDR2 FQGNSA. The CDR3 is 15 amino acids. Trimming took off 0 bases at V and 5 bases at J, with 14 bases between the two ends. Naive CD8 isolation took CD45RO-negative cells positively selected for CCR7 and excluded terminally differentiated effector memory CD45RA+ cells. Every donor was a Caucasian adult from Nashville, Tennessee. The sample consisted of naive CD8+ T cells from PBMCs. The chain is built from TRBV7-2 and TRBJ2-7, with D possibly TRBD2 on 6 matching bases. This TCR came from a man aged 18 to 29 in good health. Some clones in this sample may be carry-over from other donors' samples. The CDR3 loop reads CASSLALQRVNEQYF. In DNA, the CDR3 is TGTGCCAGCAGCTTAGCGTTACAGCGGGTAAACGAGCAGTACTTC.